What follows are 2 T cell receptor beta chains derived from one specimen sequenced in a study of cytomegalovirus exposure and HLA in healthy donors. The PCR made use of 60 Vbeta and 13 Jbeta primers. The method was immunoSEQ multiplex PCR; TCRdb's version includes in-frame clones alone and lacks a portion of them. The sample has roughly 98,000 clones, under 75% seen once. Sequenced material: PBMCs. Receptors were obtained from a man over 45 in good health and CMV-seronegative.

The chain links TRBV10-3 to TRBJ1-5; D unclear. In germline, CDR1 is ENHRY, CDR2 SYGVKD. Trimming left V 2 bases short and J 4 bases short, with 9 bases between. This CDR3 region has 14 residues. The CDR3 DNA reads TGTGCCATCAGTGAGGTAAAGACTAATCAGCCCCAGCATTTT. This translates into CAISEVKTNQPQHF.

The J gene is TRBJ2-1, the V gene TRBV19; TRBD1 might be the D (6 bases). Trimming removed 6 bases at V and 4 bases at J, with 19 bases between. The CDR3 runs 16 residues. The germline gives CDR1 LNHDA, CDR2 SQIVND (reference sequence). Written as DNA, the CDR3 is TGTGCCAGTAGCCACCCCTACAGGGTTCGGTACAATGAGCAGTTCTTC. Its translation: CASSHPYRVRYNEQFF. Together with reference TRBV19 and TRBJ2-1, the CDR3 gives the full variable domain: DGGITQSPKYLFRKEGQNVTLSCEQNLNHDAMYWYRQDPGQGLRLIYYSQIVNDFQKGDIAEGYSVSREKKESFPLTVTSAQKNPTAFYLCASSHPYRVRYNEQFFGPGTRLTVL.